This T cell receptor (beta chain) was obtained from a study of T cells in Graves' hyperthyroidism and ophthalmopathy. V lost 5 bases to trimming and J lost 1 base, with 17 bases between them. The CDR3 is made up of 16 amino acids. CDR1 and CDR2 from the germline V gene are SGHTA and FQGNSA. Researchers amplified the TCR beta CDR3 regions from RNA transcripts. A set of HTBI primers served as the primers for a first-round RT-PCR of the TCR CDR3. In TCRdb, the multiplex PCR reads were re-called with MiXCR into one record per CDR3 protein. The table includes hundreds of thousands of distinct CDR3 sequences, 35% to 45% detected once. This clonotype has only one observation. The hyperthyroidism patients had all been newly diagnosed, and their disease duration was under 2 months. Their ages ranged from 18 to 65 years.

The chain employs TRBV7-2 and TRBJ1-1, with a possible D match to TRBD1 (6 bases). This clonotype originated in a man aged 18 to 29 with Graves' hyperthyroidism. Sequencing was performed on blood. The CDR3 reads CASSPPGGAANTEAFF. CDR3 DNA: TGTGCCAGCAGCCCACCCGGGGGGGCGGCGAACACTGAAGCTTTCTTT. The full variable domain, in which reference TRBV7-2 and TRBJ1-1 provide the parts outside the CDR3, is GAGVSQSPSNKVTEKGKDVELRCDPISGHTALYWYRQSLGQGLEFLIYFQGNSAPDKSGLPSDRFSAERTGGSVSTLTIQRTQQEDSAVYLCASSPPGGAANTEAFFGQGTRLTVV.